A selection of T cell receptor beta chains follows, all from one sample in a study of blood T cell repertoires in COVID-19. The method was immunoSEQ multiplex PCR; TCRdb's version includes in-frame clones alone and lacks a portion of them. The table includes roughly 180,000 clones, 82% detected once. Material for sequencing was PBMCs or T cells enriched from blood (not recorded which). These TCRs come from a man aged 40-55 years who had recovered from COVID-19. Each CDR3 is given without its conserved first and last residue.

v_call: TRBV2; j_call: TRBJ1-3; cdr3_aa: ASSISRDRGLSGNTIY
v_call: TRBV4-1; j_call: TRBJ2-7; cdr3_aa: ASSQEAAAGGSYEQY
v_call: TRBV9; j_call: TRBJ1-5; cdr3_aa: ASSPLGSSNQPQH
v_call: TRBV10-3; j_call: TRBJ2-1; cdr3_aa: AISDRQESPGVEQF
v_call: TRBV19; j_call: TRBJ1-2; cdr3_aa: ASSPRGQVRGYT
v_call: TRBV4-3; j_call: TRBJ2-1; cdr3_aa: ASSQDGRSGGEQF
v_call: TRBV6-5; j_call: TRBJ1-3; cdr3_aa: ASSLQGAGGNTIY
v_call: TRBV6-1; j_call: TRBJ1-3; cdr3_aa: ASSDRGQSLGNTIY
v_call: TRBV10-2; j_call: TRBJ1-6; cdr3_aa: ATWGTGNSPLH
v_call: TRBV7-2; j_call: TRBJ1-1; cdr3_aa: ASSVMADTEAF
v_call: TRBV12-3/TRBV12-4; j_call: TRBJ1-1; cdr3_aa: ASSLQSTEAF
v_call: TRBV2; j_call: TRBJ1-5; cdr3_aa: ASRPRGASNQPQH
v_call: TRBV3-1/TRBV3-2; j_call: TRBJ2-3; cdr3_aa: ASYQDNGPLRDTQY
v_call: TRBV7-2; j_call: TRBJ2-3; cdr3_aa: ASSPSRILADTQY
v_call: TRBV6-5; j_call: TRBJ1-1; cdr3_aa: ASTQRGGFWTEAF
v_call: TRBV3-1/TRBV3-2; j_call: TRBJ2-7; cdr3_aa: ASSQVDRGNEQY
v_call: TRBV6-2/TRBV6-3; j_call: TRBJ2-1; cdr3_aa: ASSQGLRTSRYNEQF
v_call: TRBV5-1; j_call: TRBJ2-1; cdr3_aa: ASSLAPGADEQF
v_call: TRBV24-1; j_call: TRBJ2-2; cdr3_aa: ATSEVTGTGGNTGELF
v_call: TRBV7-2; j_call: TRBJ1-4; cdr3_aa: ASSRRGEKLF
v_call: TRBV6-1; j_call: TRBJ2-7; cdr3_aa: ASSEARTGRAEQY
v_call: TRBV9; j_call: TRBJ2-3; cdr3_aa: ASSVAGAGADTQY
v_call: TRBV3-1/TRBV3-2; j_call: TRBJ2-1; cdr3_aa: ASSPTSGRAVYEQF
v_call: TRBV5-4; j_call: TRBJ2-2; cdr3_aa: ASSLIQSNTGELF
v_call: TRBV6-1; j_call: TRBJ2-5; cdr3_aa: ASSDQPSGGETQY
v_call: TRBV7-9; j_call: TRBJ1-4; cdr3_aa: ASSVWTGPELF
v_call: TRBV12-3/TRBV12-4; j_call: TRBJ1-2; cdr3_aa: ASSLRQVDGYT
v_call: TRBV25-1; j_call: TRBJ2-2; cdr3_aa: ASSEWGGANTGELF
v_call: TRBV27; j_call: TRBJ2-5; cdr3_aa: ASSALGLAGETQY
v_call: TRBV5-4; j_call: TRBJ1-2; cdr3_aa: ASSLNEDIWIYT
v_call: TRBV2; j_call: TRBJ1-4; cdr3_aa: ASSKRTDNEKLF
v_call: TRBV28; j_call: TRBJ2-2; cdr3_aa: ASQSGVTGELF
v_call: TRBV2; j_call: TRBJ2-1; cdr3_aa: ASRAVGLADEQF
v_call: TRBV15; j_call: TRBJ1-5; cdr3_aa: ATSSGVGSNQPQH
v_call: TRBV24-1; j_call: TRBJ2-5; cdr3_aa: ATSAGQGALSETQY
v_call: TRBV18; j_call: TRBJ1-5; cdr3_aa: ASSPENQPQH
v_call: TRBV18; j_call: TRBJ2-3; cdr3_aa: ASSPSPRRDTQY
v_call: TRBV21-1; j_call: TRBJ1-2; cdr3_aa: ASNRGGNYGYT
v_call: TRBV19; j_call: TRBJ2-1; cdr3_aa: ASSPSPRRLSTYNEQF
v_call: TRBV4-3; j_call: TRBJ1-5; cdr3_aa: ASSQVVNGAGPQH
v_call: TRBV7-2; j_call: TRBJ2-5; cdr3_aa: ASSTTPSGGDSN
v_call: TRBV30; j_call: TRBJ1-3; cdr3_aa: AWTKGLSGNTIY
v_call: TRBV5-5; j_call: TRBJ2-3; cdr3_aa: ASSLGRGIGTDTQY
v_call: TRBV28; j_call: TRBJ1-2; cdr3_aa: ASSLTGFYGYT
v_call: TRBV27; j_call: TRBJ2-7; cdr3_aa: ASSLLAGAHEQY